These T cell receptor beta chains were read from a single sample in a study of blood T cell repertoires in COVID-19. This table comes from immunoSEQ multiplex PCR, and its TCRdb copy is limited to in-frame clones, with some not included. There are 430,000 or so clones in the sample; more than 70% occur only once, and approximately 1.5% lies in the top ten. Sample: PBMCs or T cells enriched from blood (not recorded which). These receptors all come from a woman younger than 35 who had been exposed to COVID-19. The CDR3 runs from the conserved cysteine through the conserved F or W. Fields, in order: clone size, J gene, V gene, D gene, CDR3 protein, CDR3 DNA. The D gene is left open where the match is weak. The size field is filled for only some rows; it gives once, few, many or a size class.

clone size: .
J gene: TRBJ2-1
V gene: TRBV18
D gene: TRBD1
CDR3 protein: CASSPTGYNNEQFF
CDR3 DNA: TGTGCCAGCTCACCGACAGGGTACAACAATGAGCAGTTCTTC

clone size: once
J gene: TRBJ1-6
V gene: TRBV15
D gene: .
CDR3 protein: CATSRDGVGRVDSPLHF
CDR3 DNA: TGTGCCACCAGCAGAGATGGGGTGGGCAGGGTGGATTCACCCCTCCACTTT

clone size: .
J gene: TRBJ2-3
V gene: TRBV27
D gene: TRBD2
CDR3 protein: CASGLAGGLADTQYF
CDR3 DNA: TGTGCCAGCGGCTTAGCGGGAGGGCTTGCAGATACGCAGTATTTT

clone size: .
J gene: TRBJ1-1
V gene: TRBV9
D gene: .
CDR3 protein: CASSVVTGDTEAFF
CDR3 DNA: TGTGCCAGCAGCGTAGTGACAGGCGACACTGAAGCTTTCTTT

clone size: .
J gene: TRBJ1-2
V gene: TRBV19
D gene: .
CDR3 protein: CASRGTGSGYTF
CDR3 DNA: TGTGCCAGTAGGGGAACAGGGTCCGGCTACACCTTC

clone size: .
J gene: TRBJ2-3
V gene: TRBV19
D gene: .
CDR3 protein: CASSIGGTDTQYF
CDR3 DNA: TGTGCCAGTAGTATCGGAGGCACAGATACGCAGTATTTT

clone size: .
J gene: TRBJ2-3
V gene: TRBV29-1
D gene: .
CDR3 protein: CSVEVQGITDTQYF
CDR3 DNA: TGCAGCGTTGAAGTTCAGGGAATCACAGATACGCAGTATTTT

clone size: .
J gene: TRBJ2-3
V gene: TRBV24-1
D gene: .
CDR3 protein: CATSDFSFSTGTDTQYF
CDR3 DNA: TGTGCCACCAGTGATTTCTCTTTCTCAACGGGCACAGATACGCAGTATTTT

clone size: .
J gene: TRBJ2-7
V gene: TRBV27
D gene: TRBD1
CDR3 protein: CASRPGTGSYEQYF
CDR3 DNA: TGTGCCAGCCGTCCCGGGACAGGTTCCTACGAGCAGTACTTC

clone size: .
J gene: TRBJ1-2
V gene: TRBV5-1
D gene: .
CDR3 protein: CASSSAEGSVDTF
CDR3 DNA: TGCGCCAGCAGCTCGGCGGAGGGATCCGTAGACACCTTC

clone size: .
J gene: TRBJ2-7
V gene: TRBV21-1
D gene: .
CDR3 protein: CASSPLNSGGSIPYEQYF
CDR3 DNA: TGTGCCAGCAGCCCTCTTAATAGCGGGGGGTCAATTCCCTACGAGCAGTACTTC

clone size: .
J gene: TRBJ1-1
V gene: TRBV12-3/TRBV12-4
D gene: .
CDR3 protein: CASSLTGVAEAFF
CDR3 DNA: TGTGCCAGCAGCCTAACCGGGGTAGCTGAAGCTTTCTTT

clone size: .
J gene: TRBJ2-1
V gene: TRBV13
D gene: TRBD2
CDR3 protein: CASSFFSGRRNEQFF
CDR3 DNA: TGTGCCAGCAGCTTCTTTAGCGGGAGGAGGAATGAGCAGTTCTTC

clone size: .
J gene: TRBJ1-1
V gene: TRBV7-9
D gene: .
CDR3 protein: CASSLSPVDTEAFF
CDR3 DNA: TGTGCCAGCAGCTTATCCCCCGTTGACACTGAAGCTTTCTTT

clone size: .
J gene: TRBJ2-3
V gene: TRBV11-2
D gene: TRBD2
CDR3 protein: CASSPTLVSGGATDTQYF
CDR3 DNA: TGTGCCAGCAGCCCCACCCTGGTGAGCGGGGGGGCCACAGATACGCAGTATTTT

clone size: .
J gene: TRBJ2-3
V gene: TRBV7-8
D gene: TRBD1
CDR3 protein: CASRLTGPSTDTQYF
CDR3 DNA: TGTGCCAGCAGACTGACAGGGCCTAGCACAGATACGCAGTATTTT

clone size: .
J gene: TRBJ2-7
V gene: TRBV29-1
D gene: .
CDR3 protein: CSVRDSTSYEQYF
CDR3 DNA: TGCAGCGTTAGGGACTCCACCTCCTACGAGCAGTACTTC

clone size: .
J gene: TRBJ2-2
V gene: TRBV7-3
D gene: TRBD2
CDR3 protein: CASSPGGPNTGELFF
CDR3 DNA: TGTGCCAGCAGCCCGGGGGGGCCAAACACCGGGGAGCTGTTTTTT

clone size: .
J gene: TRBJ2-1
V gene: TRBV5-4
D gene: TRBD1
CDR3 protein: CASSSAGQGANEQFF
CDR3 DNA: TGTGCCAGCAGCTCCGCGGGACAGGGGGCAAATGAGCAGTTCTTC

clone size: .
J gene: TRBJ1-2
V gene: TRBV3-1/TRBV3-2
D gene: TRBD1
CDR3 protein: CASSLPGQGYGYTF
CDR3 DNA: TGTGCCAGCAGCCTACCGGGACAGGGCTATGGCTACACCTTC

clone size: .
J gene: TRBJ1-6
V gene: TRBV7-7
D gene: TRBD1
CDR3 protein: CASSTGTGDSPLHF
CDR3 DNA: TGTGCCAGCAGCACCGGGACAGGGGATTCACCCCTCCACTTT

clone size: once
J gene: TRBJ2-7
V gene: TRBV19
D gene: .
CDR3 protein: CASSAASGQFYEQYF
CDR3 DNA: TGTGCCAGTAGCGCAGCCTCGGGACAATTCTACGAGCAGTACTTC

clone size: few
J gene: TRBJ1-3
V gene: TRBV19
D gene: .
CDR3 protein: CASSTGGSSGNTIYF
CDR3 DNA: TGTGCCAGTAGTACGGGGGGTTCTTCTGGAAACACCATATATTTT

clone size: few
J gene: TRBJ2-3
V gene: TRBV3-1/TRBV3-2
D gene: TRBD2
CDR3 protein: CASMAGATQYF
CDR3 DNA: TGTGCCAGCATGGCGGGAGCTACGCAGTATTTT

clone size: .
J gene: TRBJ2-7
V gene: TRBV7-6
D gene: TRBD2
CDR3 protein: CASSPSLAGSEVAYEQYF
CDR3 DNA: TGTGCCAGCAGCCCCTCCCTAGCGGGGTCAGAGGTGGCCTACGAGCAGTACTTC

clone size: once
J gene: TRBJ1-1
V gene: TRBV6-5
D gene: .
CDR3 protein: CASKTGDTEAFF
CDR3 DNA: TGTGCCAGCAAAACGGGGGACACTGAAGCTTTCTTT

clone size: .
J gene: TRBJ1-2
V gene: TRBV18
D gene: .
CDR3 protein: CASSPPSGYNYGYTF
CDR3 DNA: TGTGCCAGCTCACCACCGTCAGGATATAACTATGGCTACACCTTC

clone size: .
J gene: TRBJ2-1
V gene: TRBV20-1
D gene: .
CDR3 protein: CSASDVGPYNEQFF
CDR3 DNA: TGCAGTGCTAGTGATGTGGGGCCATACAATGAGCAGTTCTTC

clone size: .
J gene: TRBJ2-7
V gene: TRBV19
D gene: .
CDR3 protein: CASSIGTGSAYEQYF
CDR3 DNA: TGTGCCAGTAGTATAGGTACAGGCTCGGCCTACGAGCAGTACTTC

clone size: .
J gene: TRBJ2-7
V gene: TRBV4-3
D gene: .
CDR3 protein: CASSQDVAFSYEQYF
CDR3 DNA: TGCGCCAGCAGCCAAGACGTAGCATTTTCCTACGAGCAGTACTTC

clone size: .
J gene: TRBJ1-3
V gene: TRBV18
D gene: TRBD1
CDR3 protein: CASSQLLTRGDSGNTIYF
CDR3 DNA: TGTGCCAGCTCACAGCTTTTAACCAGGGGGGACTCTGGAAACACCATATATTTT

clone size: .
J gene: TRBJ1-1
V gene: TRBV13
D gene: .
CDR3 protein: CASLEQGGGLNTEAFF
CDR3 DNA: TGTGCCAGCCTTGAACAAGGCGGGGGACTGAACACTGAAGCTTTCTTT

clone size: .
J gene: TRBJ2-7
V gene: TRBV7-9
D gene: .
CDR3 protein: CASSEGGDYEQYF
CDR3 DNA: TGTGCCAGCAGCGAAGGGGGAGACTACGAGCAGTACTTC

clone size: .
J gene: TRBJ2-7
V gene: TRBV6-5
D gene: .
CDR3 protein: CASSIDWSSYEQYF
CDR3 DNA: TGTGCCAGCAGTATCGACTGGAGCTCCTACGAGCAGTACTTC

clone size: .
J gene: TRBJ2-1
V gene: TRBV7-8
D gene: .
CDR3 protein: CASSLLPLARTPRRDNEQFF
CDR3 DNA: TGTGCCAGCAGCTTACTCCCCCTAGCGAGAACTCCCAGGCGGGACAATGAGCAGTTCTTC

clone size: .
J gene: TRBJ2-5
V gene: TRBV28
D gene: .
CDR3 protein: CASSLWGFSGLKETQYF
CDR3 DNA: TGTGCCAGCAGTTTATGGGGTTTTTCAGGACTCAAAGAGACCCAGTACTTC

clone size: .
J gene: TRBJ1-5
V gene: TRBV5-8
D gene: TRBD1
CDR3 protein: CASSLTRDRPSLGPQHF
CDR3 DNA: TGTGCCAGCAGCTTGACCCGGGACAGACCAAGTTTAGGGCCCCAGCATTTT

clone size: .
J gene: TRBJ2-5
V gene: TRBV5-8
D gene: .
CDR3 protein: CASSQTRLEVGETQYF
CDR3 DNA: TGTGCCAGCAGCCAGACCCGACTAGAGGTAGGAGAGACCCAGTACTTC

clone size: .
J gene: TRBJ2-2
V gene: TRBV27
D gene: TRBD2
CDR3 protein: CASSFRGTSTGELFF
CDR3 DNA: TGTGCCAGCAGTTTTCGGGGGACTAGCACCGGGGAGCTGTTTTTT

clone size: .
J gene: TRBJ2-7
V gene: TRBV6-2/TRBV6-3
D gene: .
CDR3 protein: CASSERGNEQYF
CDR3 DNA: TGTGCCAGCAGTGAGAGAGGGAACGAGCAGTACTTC

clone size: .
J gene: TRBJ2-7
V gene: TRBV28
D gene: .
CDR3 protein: CASRLGSYEQYF
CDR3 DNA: TGTGCCAGCAGACTAGGAAGCTACGAGCAGTACTTC

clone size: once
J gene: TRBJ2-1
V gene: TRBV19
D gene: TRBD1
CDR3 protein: CASSPPGQTYNEQFF
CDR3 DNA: TGTGCCAGTAGTCCTCCGGGACAGACCTACAATGAGCAGTTCTTC

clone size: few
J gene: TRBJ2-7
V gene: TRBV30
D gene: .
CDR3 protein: CAWSVLYEQYF
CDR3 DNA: TGTGCCTGGAGTGTACTTTACGAGCAGTACTTC

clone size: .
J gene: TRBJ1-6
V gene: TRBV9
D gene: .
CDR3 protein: CASSVGASGGSPLHF
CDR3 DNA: TGTGCCAGCAGCGTAGGGGCGAGTGGAGGGTCACCCCTCCACTTT

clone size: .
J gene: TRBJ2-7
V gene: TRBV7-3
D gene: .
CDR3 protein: CASSLSGESSYEQYF
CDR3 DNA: TGTGCCAGCAGCTTATCCGGGGAAAGCTCCTACGAGCAGTACTTC

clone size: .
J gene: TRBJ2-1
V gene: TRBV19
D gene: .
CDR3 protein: CASSWQGGTSYNEQFF
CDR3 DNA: TGTGCCAGTAGTTGGCAAGGGGGAACCTCCTACAATGAGCAGTTCTTC

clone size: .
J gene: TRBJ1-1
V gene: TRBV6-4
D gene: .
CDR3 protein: CASSDGSNTEAFF
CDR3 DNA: TGTGCCAGCAGTGACGGGAGTAACACTGAAGCTTTCTTT

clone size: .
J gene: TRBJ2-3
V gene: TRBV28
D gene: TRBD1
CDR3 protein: CATLIRDRADTQYF
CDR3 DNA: TGTGCCACCCTGATTAGGGACAGGGCGGATACGCAGTATTTT